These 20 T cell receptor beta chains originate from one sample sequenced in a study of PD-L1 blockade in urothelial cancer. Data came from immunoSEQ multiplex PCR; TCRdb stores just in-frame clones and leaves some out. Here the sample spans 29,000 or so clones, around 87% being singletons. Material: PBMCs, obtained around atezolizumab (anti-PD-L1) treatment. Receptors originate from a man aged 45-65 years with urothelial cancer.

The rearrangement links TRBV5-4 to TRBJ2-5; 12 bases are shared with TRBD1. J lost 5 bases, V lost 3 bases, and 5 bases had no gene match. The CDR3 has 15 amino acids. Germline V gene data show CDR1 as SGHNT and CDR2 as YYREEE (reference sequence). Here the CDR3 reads CASSSRDRGLETQYF. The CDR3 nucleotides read TGTGCCAGCAGCTCTCGGGACAGGGGGCTTGAGACCCAGTACTTC.

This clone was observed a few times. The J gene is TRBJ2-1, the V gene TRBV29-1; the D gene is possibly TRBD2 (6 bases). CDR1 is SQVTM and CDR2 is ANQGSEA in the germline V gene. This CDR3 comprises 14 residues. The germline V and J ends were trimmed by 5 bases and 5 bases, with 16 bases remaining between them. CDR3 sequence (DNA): TGCAGCGTTCTCAGGGTAGGACTAAACAATGAGCAGTTCTTC. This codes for CSVLRVGLNNEQFF.

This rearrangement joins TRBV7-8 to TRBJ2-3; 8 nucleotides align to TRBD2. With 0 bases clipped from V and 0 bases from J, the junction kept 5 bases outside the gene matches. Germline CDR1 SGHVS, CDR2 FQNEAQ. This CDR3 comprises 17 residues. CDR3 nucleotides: TGTGCCAGCAGCTTAGCGTGGCTAGCGGGTAGCACAGATACGCAGTATTTT. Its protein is CASSLAWLAGSTDTQYF.

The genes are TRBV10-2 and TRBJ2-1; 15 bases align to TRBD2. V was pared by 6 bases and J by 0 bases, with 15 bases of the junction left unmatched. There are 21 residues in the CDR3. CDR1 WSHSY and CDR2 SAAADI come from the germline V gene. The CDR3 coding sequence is TGCGCCAGCAGGGGATTGTTAGGGACTAGCGGGGGGTTAAGCTCCTACAATGAGCAGTTCTTC. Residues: CASRGLLGTSGGLSSYNEQFF.

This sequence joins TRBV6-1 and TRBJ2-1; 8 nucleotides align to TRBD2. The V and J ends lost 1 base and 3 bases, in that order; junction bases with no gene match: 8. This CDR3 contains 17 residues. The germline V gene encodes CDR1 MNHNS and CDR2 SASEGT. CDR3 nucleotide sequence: TGTGCCAGCAGTGAAGAGTGGGCGGGGGGCGTCTACAATGAGCAGTTCTTC. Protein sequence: CASSEEWAGGVYNEQFF.

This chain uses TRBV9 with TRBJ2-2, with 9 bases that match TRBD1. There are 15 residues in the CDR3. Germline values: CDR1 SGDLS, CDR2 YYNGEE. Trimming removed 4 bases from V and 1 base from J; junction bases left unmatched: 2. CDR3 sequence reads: CASSRDRENTGELFF. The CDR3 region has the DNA TGTGCCAGCAGCCGGGACAGGGAGAACACCGGGGAGCTGTTTTTT.

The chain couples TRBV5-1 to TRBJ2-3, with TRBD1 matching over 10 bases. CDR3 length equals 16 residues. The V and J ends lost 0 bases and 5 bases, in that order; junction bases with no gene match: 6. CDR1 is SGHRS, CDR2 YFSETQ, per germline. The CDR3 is CASSLAGTGVGDTQYF. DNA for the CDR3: TGCGCCAGCAGCTTGGCCGGGACAGGGGTTGGAGATACGCAGTATTTT. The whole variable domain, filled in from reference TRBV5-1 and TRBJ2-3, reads KAGVTQTPRYLIKTRGQQVTLSCSPISGHRSVSWYQQTPGQGLQFLFEYFSETQRNKGNFPGRFSGRQFSNSRSEMNVSTLELGDSALYLCASSLAGTGVGDTQYFGPGTRLTVL.

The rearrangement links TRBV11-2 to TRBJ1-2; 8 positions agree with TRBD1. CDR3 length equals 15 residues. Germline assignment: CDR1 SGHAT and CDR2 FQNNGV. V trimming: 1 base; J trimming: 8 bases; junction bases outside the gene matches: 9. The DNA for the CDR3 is TGTGCCAGCAGCTTAGTTTGGCAGGGGGCGAGAGGCTACACCTTC. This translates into CASSLVWQGARGYTF. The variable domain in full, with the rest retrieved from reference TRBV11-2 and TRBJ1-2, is EAGVAQSPRYKIIEKRQSVAFWCNPISGHATLYWYQQILGQGPKLLIQFQNNGVVDDSQLPKDRFSAERLKGVDSTLKIQPAKLEDSAVYLCASSLVWQGARGYTFGSGTRLTVV.

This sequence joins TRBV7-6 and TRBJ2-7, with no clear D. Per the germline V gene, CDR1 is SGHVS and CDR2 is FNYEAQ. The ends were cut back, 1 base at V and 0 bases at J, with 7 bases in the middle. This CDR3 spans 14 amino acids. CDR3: CASSLGRSSYEQYF. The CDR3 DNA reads TGTGCCAGCAGCTTAGGGAGAAGCTCCTACGAGCAGTACTTC.

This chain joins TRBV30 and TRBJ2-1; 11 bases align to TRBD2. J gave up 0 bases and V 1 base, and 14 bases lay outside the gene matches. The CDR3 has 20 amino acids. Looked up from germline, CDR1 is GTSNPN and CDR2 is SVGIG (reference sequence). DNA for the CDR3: TGTGCCTGGAGTGGCGGGGAACTAGCGGGAGCCTATAGCTCCTACAATGAGCAGTTCTTC. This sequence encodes CAWSGGELAGAYSSYNEQFF. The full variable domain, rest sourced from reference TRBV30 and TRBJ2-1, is SQTIHQWPATLVQPVGSPLSLECTVEGTSNPNLYWYRQAAGRGLQLLFYSVGIGQISSEVPQNLSASRPQDRQFILSSKKLLLSDSGFYLCAWSGGELAGAYSSYNEQFFGPGTRLTVL.

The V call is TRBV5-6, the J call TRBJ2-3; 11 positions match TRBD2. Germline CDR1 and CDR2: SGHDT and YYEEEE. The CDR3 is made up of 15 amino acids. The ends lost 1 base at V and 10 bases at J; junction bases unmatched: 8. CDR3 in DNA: TGTGCCAGCAGCTTGCCACTAGCGGGGGCGTCGGCGCAGTATTTT. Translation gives CASSLPLAGASAQYF.

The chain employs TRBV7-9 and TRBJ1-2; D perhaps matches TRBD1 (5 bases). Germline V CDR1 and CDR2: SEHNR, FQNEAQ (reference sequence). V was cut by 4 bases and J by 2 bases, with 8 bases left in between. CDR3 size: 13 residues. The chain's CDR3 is CASSSTDNYGYTF. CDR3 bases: TGTGCCAGCAGCTCGACAGACAACTATGGCTACACCTTC.

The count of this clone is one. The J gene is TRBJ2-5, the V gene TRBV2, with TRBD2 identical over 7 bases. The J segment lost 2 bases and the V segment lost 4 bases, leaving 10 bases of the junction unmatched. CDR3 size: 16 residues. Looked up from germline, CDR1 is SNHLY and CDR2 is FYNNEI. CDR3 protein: CASSARGGRGQETQYF. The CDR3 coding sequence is TGTGCCAGCAGTGCAAGGGGCGGGAGAGGGCAAGAGACCCAGTACTTC.

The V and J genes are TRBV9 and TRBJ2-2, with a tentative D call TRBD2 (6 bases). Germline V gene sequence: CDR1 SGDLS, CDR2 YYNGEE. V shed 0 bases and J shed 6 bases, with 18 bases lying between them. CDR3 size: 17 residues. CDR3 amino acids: CASSVGLGGRGAGELFF. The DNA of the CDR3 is TGTGCCAGCAGCGTAGGGCTCGGGGGAAGGGGCGCCGGGGAGCTGTTTTTT.

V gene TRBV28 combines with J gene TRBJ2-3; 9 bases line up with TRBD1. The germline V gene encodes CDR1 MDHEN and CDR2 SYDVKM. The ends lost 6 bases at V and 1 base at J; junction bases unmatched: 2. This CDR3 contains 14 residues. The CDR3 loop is CASSRTGGTDTQYF. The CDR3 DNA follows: TGTGCCAGCAGCAGGACAGGGGGCACAGATACGCAGTATTTT.

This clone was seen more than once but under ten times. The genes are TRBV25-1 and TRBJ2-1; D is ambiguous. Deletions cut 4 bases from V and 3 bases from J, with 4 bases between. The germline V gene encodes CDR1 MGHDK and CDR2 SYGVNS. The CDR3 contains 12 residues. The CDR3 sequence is CASSVNYNEQFF. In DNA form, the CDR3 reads TGTGCCAGCAGTGTCAACTACAATGAGCAGTTCTTC.

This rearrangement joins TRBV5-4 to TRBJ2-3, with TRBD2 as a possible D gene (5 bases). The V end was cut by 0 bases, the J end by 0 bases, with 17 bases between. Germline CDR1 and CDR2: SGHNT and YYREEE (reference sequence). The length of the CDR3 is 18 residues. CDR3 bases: TGTGCCAGCAGCTTGGAGATAGCGACTCGTTCTAGCACAGATACGCAGTATTTT. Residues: CASSLEIATRSSTDTQYF.

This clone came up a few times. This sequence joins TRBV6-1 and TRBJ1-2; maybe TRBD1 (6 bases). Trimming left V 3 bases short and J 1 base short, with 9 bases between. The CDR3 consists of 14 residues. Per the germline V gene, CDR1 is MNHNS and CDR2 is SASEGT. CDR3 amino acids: CASSEGTLNYGYTF. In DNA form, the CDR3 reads TGTGCCAGCAGTGAGGGGACACTTAACTATGGCTACACCTTC.

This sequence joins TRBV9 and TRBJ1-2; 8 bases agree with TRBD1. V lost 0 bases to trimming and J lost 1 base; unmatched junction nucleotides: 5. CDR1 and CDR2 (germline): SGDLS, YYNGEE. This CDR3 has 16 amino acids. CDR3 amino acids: CASSVGDRPLNYGYTF. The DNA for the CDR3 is TGTGCCAGCAGCGTAGGGGACAGGCCACTTAACTATGGCTACACCTTC.

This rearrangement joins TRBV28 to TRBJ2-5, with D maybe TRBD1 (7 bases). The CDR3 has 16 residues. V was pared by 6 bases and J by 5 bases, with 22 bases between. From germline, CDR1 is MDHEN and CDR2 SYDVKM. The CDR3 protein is CASSESWDRRGETQYF. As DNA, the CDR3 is TGTGCCAGCAGCGAATCCTGGGACAGACGGGGGGAGACCCAGTACTTC.